The sequence of this T cell receptor (beta chain) was determined in a study of T cell responses to AZD1222 COVID-19 vaccine (dated by TCRdb to the early 2020s). Study-wide context: AZD1222 recipients given second doses at about 4 weeks or at about 12 weeks were pooled, since spike-specific TCR depth and breadth were not found to differ between the two schedules. A total of about 230 trial participants underwent TCR sequencing, of whom around 200 received two doses of AZD1222 and some 25 received two doses of the MenACWY control vaccine. Trial participants were enrolled by age into 18-55, 56-69 and 70-plus year subgroups, with roughly 160, 29 and 62 TCR-sequenced participants respectively.

Paper-wide results and their limitations: Reportedly, close to half of the unique spike-specific TCRs recognized epitopes lying outside the regions that are mutated in the B.1.351 and B.1.1.7 variants. Participants were mostly white British, with more females than males. The authors suggested clonal diversity may have been underestimated. Conclusions about previously exposed vaccinees are limited because only five to seven AZD1222 recipients were SARS-CoV-2 seropositive at baseline. In the small 56-69-year group, the increase in depth fell short of significance, most likely because of low power. The vaccine-associated CD4 TCRs covered the entire spike protein, and the dominant responses fell in regions 160-218 and 743-854. Spike-specific TCR breadth and depth rose significantly after two AZD1222 doses compared with day 0 and with MenACWY recipients. Because no day 14 peak-response samples were available, the repertoires could be characterized only after the peak T cell response.

This specimen's time point label, interpreted: baseline before first vaccination. Vaccinee samples were obtained from the UK trials COV001 and COV002, which included a single-blind randomized controlled phase 2/3 trial of AZD1222 (ChAdOx1 nCoV-19) in healthy adults. Trial participant PBMC samples were collected at day 0 and day 28 after the second dose for TCRbeta chain sequencing. With respect to this clone: Its recognized antigen is unknown. There are no base qualities to consult, and no much larger clone falls within one base.

V loses 5 bases, J loses 3 bases, and the germline ends lie 13 bases apart. From its cysteine to its phenylalanine, the CDR3 spans 14 amino acids. Only the CDR3 part of the read is kept: 42 bases, read in frame from the first base. Reading the germline V gene gives CDR1 SGHVS and CDR2 FNYEAQ. The CDR3 regions of human TCRbeta chains were subjected to immunosequencing. As for how the authors treated the data: TCRs in the repertoires were matched against a reference library of SARS-CoV-2-specific TCRs that had been generated with the MIRA antigen-specificity platform. Breadth was defined as the fraction of unique TCRs that were SARS-CoV-2-associated. Depth was defined as the fraction of total T cells that were SARS-CoV-2-associated. Using the MIRA data, every spike-specific TCR was mapped to the spike region that the TCR reacted to and assigned to either a CD4 or a CD8 class. Log10-transformed breadth and depth values were compared by one-way ANOVA with Sidak's multiple comparisons tests. Not all clones reach the TCRdb copy of this immuneACCESS table, which keeps in-frame sequences only. Checked studies attribute under half of the gap to unresolved V genes and leave the rest unexplained. D and trimming come from the DNA, and the V and J calls and clone size come from that table. For this sample the table gives about 150,000 clones, of which 90% to 95% were detected only once. 1.4% to 1.5% of the sample lies in the top ten.

The material was peripheral blood, obtained on day 0 of AZD1222 vaccination. This receptor was identified in an adult in good health. The chain links TRBV7-6 with TRBJ1-1; the D gene is unclear. The CDR3 is CASSPVLSDTEAFF. The sequenced DNA is TGTGCCAGCAGCCCAGTACTCTCGGACACTGAAGCTTTCTTT.